Listed here is a single TCR beta chain. Its antigen remains unidentified. Base qualities are not at hand, and no much larger clone is one base apart. The data stem from a study of radiotherapy plus CTLA-4 blockade in lung cancer (dated by TCRdb to between 2017 and 2018). General notes on the study: Among enrolled patients, 18% had an objective response and 31% reached disease control.

The investigation overall reported the following: Increased serum interferon-beta after radiation, together with early dynamic changes in blood T cell clones, were reported to be the strongest predictors of response. After treatment with radiotherapy and ipilimumab, TCR clones that originated in tumors expanded in peripheral blood.

The study evaluated CTLA-4 blockade (ipilimumab) given together with focal radiation therapy in patients who had chemo-refractory metastatic non-small-cell lung cancer. The method was the immunoSEQ multiplex PCR assay. The clones in this table, taken by TCRdb from immuneACCESS, are in-frame only. Not every clone is retained; where verified, under half of the shortfall comes from an unresolved V gene, and the cause of the rest is unknown. The sample data list about 64,000 clones, and around three quarters of these were observed just once. In total, the top ten clones hold roughly 8.7% of the sample. The TCR comes from a human donor with non-small cell lung cancer whose response to radiotherapy plus ipilimumab could not be evaluated. Here the sequenced sample was peripheral blood, taken from a patient treated with radiotherapy plus ipilimumab.

CDR3 loop: CASSFGGVNTQYF. In nucleotides, the sequence is TGTGCCAGCAGTTTTGGCGGGGTGAATACGCAGTATTTT. The V and J genes are TRBV28 and TRBJ2-3; tentative D gene TRBD2, with 6 bases matching. Trimming costs V 3 bases and J 7 bases, and their ends lie 11 bases apart. The CDR3 contains 13 residues, cysteine and phenylalanine counted. The entry retains the CDR3 DNA only, 39 bases that are in frame from base 1. For CDR1 and CDR2, the germline V gene lists MDHEN and SYDVKM.